What follows are 29 T cell receptor beta chains derived from one specimen sequenced in a study of CD8+CD57+ T cells in acquired aplastic anemia. For CDR3 and TCR beta VDJ profiling, genomic DNA was the template used. TCRdb fed the reads into MiXCR, producing one record per CDR3 protein. The data contain about 180,000 distinct CDR3 sequences, 45% to 50% of them singletons. The sample was sorted CD4+, CD8+, or CD8+CD57+ T cells (not recorded which) from PBMCs. These receptors were collected from a human donor in good health.

The chain employs TRBV15 and TRBJ2-7; 7 positions match TRBD2. The CDR3 consists of 15 residues. Germline CDR1 is LNHNV and CDR2 is YYDKDF (reference sequence). V was clipped by 1 base and J by 1 base; unmatched bases: 4. CDR3 nucleotides: TGTGCCACCAGCAGAGGGACTAGTTCTTCCTACGAGCAGTACTTC. This codes for CATSRGTSSSYEQYF.

V gene TRBV2 combines with J gene TRBJ2-7; TRBD1 is a possible D gene (6 bases). Germline V CDR1 and CDR2: SNHLY, FYNNEI. The length of the CDR3 is 15 residues. V was cut by 1 base and J by 6 bases, with 16 bases left in between. The CDR3 sequence is CASSEGDTGGTEQYF. Written as DNA, the CDR3 is TGTGCCAGCAGTGAAGGGGACACCGGTGGGACCGAGCAGTACTTC.

The chain is built from TRBV11-2 and TRBJ1-1; D is perhaps TRBD1 (6 bases). V was cut by 2 bases and J by 1 base, with 17 bases left in between. The CDR3 has 17 amino acids. The germline V gene has CDR1 SGHAT and CDR2 FQNNGV. The CDR3 loop is CASSLRGTRLGNTEAFF. Written as DNA, the CDR3 is TGTGCCAGCAGCTTAAGGGGGACTAGGCTGGGGAACACTGAAGCTTTCTTT.

Remarks on this clonotype: A much larger clone lies a single base off, so this may be a read error. V is TRBV6-5 and J is TRBJ1-2; D is uncertain. The germline V gene encodes CDR1 MNHEY and CDR2 SVGAGI. The CDR3 length is 15 residues. In DNA form, the CDR3 reads TGTGCCAGCAGTTACTCTGCCATGAATAACTATGGCTGCACCTTC. Its protein is CASSYSAMNNYGCTF.

This clonotype has ten or more counts. The V gene is TRBV7-2, the J gene TRBJ2-7, with D possibly TRBD2 on 5 matching bases. Trimming removed 2 bases from V and 4 bases from J, with 9 bases in between. Germline CDR1 is SGHTA and CDR2 is FQGNSA. The CDR3 is 13 residues long. The CDR3 is CASSLRRLYEQYF. CDR3 coding DNA: TGTGCCAGCAGCTTAAGGAGGCTATACGAGCAGTACTTC.

This clonotype was counted at least ten times. The chain links TRBV2 to TRBJ1-3; D is unclear. CDR3 length: 13 residues. CDR1 SNHLY and CDR2 FYNNEI come from the germline V gene. Trimming shortened V by 6 bases and J by 0 bases, and 6 bases separated the two germline ends. The CDR3 coding sequence is TGTGCCAGCAGACAAGACTCTGGAAACACCATATATTTT. This gives the protein CASRQDSGNTIYF. Together with reference TRBV2 and TRBJ1-3, the CDR3 gives the full variable domain: EPEVTQTPSHQVTQMGQEVILRCVPISNHLYFYWYRQILGQKVEFLVSFYNNEISEKSEIFDDQFSVERPDGSNFTLKIRSTKLEDSAMYFCASRQDSGNTIYFGEGSWLTVV.

The rearrangement links TRBV19 to TRBJ2-2; no reliable D call. Germline-derived CDR1 and CDR2 are LNHDA and SQIVND (reference sequence). The CDR3 extends over 12 amino acids. V was shortened by 7 bases and J by 0 bases, with 3 bases between the two germline ends. In DNA, the CDR3 is TGTGCCAGTATCCCGAACACCGGGGAGCTGTTTTTT. This translates into CASIPNTGELFF.

This chain uses TRBV28 with TRBJ1-2; perhaps TRBD1 as D (6 bases). The germline V and J ends were trimmed by 6 bases and 4 bases, with 9 bases remaining between them. CDR1 and CDR2 from the germline V gene are MDHEN and SYDVKM. CDR3 length: 12 amino acids. CDR3 region: CASRKQGYGYTF. CDR3 in DNA: TGTGCCAGCAGGAAACAGGGCTATGGCTACACCTTC.

V gene TRBV24-1 combines with J gene TRBJ2-2, with TRBD1 identical over 7 bases. This CDR3 region has 13 residues. CDR1 KGHDR and CDR2 SFDVKD come from the germline V gene. V shed 7 bases and J 4 bases; nucleotides not matched to a gene: 2. The CDR3 protein is CATRTGSTGELFF. The CDR3 DNA sequence: TGTGCCACCAGGACAGGGTCCACCGGGGAGCTGTTTTTT.

The chain combines TRBV7-9 with TRBJ1-1, with no clear D. CDR1 and CDR2 from the germline V gene are SEHNR and FQNEAQ (reference sequence). Trimming removed 2 bases at V and 5 bases at J, with 9 bases between. The length of the CDR3 is 13 residues. CDR3 region: CASSLSVDTEAFF. Here the CDR3 DNA reads TGTGCCAGCAGCTTAAGCGTGGATACTGAAGCTTTCTTT.

The chain recombines TRBV13 with TRBJ2-7, with a possible D match to TRBD1 (5 bases). The CDR3 extends over 14 amino acids. V shed 5 bases and J shed 4 bases, with 15 bases lying between them. From germline, CDR1 is PRHDT and CDR2 FYEKMQ (reference sequence). CDR3 DNA sequence: TGTGCCAGCAGCCTCTCAGGACAAGAGTACGAGCAGTACTTC. It specifies CASSLSGQEYEQYF.

V is TRBV19 and J is TRBJ1-1; D is unclear. This CDR3 region has 12 residues. Germline CDR1 is LNHDA and CDR2 is SQIVND (reference sequence). Between the trimmed V and J ends, which lost 7 bases and 8 bases, there was a span of 14 bases. The CDR3 nucleotides read TGTGCCAGTACGTCCTGGCAAGGCGAAGCTTTCTTT. Its translation: CASTSWQGEAFF.

This clonotype was found once. The chain uses TRBV11-1 and TRBJ2-1, with 7 bases that match TRBD1. In germline, CDR1 is SGHAT, CDR2 FQDESV (reference sequence). This CDR3 spans 16 amino acids. With 1 base clipped from V and 6 bases from J, the junction kept 9 bases outside the gene matches. CDR3 bases: TGTGCCAGCAGCTTAGGGTTTGGGACAGCAGGCAATGAGCAGTTCTTC. It encodes CASSLGFGTAGNEQFF.

The V and J genes are TRBV27 and TRBJ1-1; D is possibly TRBD1 (5 bases). The CDR3 runs to 16 residues. Germline CDR1 and CDR2: MNHEY and SMNVEV (reference sequence). The germline V and J ends were trimmed by 2 bases and 1 base, with 14 bases remaining between them. CDR3 sequence: CASSLLSRARNTEAFF. In DNA form, the CDR3 reads TGTGCCAGCAGTTTACTGAGCAGGGCACGGAACACTGAAGCTTTCTTT.

The V gene is TRBV20-1, the J gene TRBJ1-2, with unresolved D. The CDR3 runs to 12 residues. Germline assignment: CDR1 DFQATT and CDR2 SNEGSKA (reference sequence). Trimming took off 0 bases at V and 8 bases at J, with 10 bases between the two ends. The CDR3 here is CSARDPGYGYTF. CDR3 in DNA: TGCAGTGCTAGAGATCCCGGGTACGGCTACACCTTC.

This chain joins TRBV24-1 and TRBJ2-5, with 9 bases matching TRBD2. The CDR3 runs 15 residues. V gave up 3 bases and J gave up 0 bases; unmatched junction bases: 1. From germline, CDR1 is KGHDR and CDR2 SFDVKD. CDR3: CATSDPSGDQETQYF. CDR3 nucleotides: TGTGCCACCAGTGATCCTAGCGGGGACCAAGAGACCCAGTACTTC.

The chain is built from TRBV18 and TRBJ2-7; 7 nucleotides line up with TRBD2. V was clipped by 3 bases and J by 2 bases; unmatched bases: 10. CDR3 length: 16 amino acids. Germline V gives CDR1 KGHSH, CDR2 LQKENI. CDR3 residues: CASSPLRASGTYEQYF. The CDR3 bases are TGTGCCAGCTCACCCCTCCGGGCTAGCGGCACCTACGAGCAGTACTTC.

This chain links TRBV6-1 with TRBJ2-3, with 7 nucleotides matching TRBD2. Germline assignment: CDR1 MNHNS and CDR2 SASEGT. The J segment lost 8 bases and the V segment lost 0 bases, leaving 17 bases of the junction unmatched. The CDR3 extends over 18 amino acids. This CDR3 reads CASSEAQNRLALLGTQYF. Here the CDR3 DNA reads TGTGCCAGCAGTGAAGCGCAAAACAGACTAGCCCTCCTTGGTACGCAGTATTTT.

The V call is TRBV29-1, the J call TRBJ2-1; D remains ambiguous. Trimming cost V 7 bases and J 7 bases, with 20 bases left between them. Germline V gene data show CDR1 as SQVTM and CDR2 as ANQGSEA. The CDR3 is 14 residues long. This CDR3 reads CSARPSRATNEQFF. The CDR3 DNA reads as TGCAGCGCCCGACCTTCCCGAGCAACTAATGAGCAGTTCTTC.

The chain is built from TRBV28 and TRBJ1-1; 7 positions agree with TRBD1. The V gene end was trimmed by 1 base and the J gene end by 4 bases; junction bases not matched to a gene: 15. The germline V gene encodes CDR1 MDHEN and CDR2 SYDVKM. The CDR3 covers 18 residues. The CDR3 protein is CASSLSPDWYRGVTEAFF. DNA of the CDR3: TGTGCCAGCAGTTTATCCCCTGATTGGTACAGGGGAGTCACTGAAGCTTTCTTT. The full variable domain, in which reference TRBV28 and TRBJ1-1 provide the parts outside the CDR3, is DVKVTQSSRYLVKRTGEKVFLECVQDMDHENMFWYRQDPGLGLRLIYFSYDVKMKEKGDIPEGYSVSREKKERFSLILESASTNQTSMYLCASSLSPDWYRGVTEAFFGQGTRLTVV.

This clonotype has a count of ten or more. The J gene is TRBJ2-3, the V gene TRBV20-1; possible D gene TRBD1, 6 bases. The CDR3 is made up of 15 amino acids. Germline V gene data show CDR1 as DFQATT and CDR2 as SNEGSKA (reference sequence). V shed 2 bases and J shed 2 bases, with 14 bases lying between them. The CDR3 DNA follows: TGCAGTGCTAGACCCCCGAGGGGGACCACAGATACGCAGTATTTT. Protein product: CSARPPRGTTDTQYF.

This clonotype was seen more than once but under ten times. The chain links TRBV7-2 to TRBJ2-7; 8 bases agree with TRBD2. The CDR3 is 16 amino acids. V dropped 0 bases and J dropped 0; count of bases not matched to a gene: 4. Germline CDR1 reads SGHTA; CDR2 reads FQGNSA. CDR3 loop: CASSLAAGAFSYEQYF. In nucleotides, the CDR3 is TGTGCCAGCAGCTTAGCAGCGGGGGCCTTCTCCTACGAGCAGTACTTC. Looking up the rest from reference TRBV7-2 and TRBJ2-7 gives the full variable domain: GAGVSQSPSNKVTEKGKDVELRCDPISGHTALYWYRQSLGQGLEFLIYFQGNSAPDKSGLPSDRFSAERTGGSVSTLTIQRTQQEDSAVYLCASSLAAGAFSYEQYFGPGTRLTVT.

This clonotype came up many times. The chain links TRBV7-8 to TRBJ1-2, with D hard to call. This CDR3 has 13 residues. The germline V and J ends were trimmed by 2 bases and 7 bases, with 11 bases remaining between them. Germline lookup yields CDR1 SGHVS and CDR2 FQNEAQ. The CDR3 spells CASSLWIGSGYTF. The CDR3, as DNA: TGTGCCAGCAGCTTATGGATAGGCTCTGGCTACACCTTC.

This clonotype was observed a few times. The chain is built from TRBV12-3 or TRBV12-4 and TRBJ1-4, with D perhaps TRBD1 (5 bases). The V and J ends lost 7 bases and 8 bases respectively, with 17 bases between them. This CDR3 comprises 14 residues. CDR3 in amino acids: CASIWDPGSEKLFF. For the CDR3, the DNA is TGTGCCAGCATATGGGACCCAGGCAGCGAAAAACTGTTTTTT.

The CDR3 sequence: CASSLDRASGEQYF. DNA of the CDR3: TGTGCCAGCAGCTTAGATCGGGCGTCGGGCGAGCAGTACTTC. The chain carries TRBV7-6 and TRBJ2-7; no definite D call. Trimming left V 1 base short and J 6 bases short, with 13 bases between. This CDR3 comprises 14 residues. The germline gives CDR1 SGHVS, CDR2 FNYEAQ.

This clonotype has a handful of counts. The chain joins TRBV18 to TRBJ2-5; 14 nucleotides match TRBD2. There are 17 residues in the CDR3. The trim removed 3 bases at V and 5 bases at J, leaving 8 bases unmatched. In germline, CDR1 is KGHSH, CDR2 LQKENI. The CDR3 region is CASSPRTSGRTAETQYF. The DNA for the CDR3 is TGTGCCAGCTCACCCAGGACTAGCGGGAGGACCGCGGAGACCCAGTACTTC.

This clonotype came up once. The V and J genes are TRBV7-9 and TRBJ2-5; D not certain. V shed 5 bases and J shed 5 bases, with 21 bases lying between them. The CDR3 consists of 16 residues. Germline V CDR1 and CDR2: SEHNR, FQNEAQ (reference sequence). The CDR3 spells CASSPPDGRVAETQYF. The CDR3 region has the DNA TGTGCCAGCAGCCCACCCGACGGACGGGTTGCGGAGACCCAGTACTTC. The full variable domain, its missing parts supplied by reference TRBV7-9 and TRBJ2-5, is DTGVSQNPRHKITKRGQNVTFRCDPISEHNRLYWYRQTLGQGPEFLTYFQNEAQLEKSRLLSDRFSAERPKGSFSTLEIQRTEQGDSAMYLCASSPPDGRVAETQYFGPGTRLLVL.

V and J are TRBV10-3 and TRBJ2-1; tentative D call: TRBD2 (6 bases). The V gene's germline CDR1 is ENHRY and CDR2 SYGVKD. The V and J ends lost 11 bases and 0 bases respectively, with 11 bases between them. The CDR3 runs to 13 residues. Here the CDR3 DNA reads TGTGCCGCGGGAAGCCTCTCCTACAATGAGCAGTTCTTC. Translation: CAAGSLSYNEQFF.

The rearrangement uses TRBV11-1 and TRBJ2-1; D gene unclear. The germline gives CDR1 SGHAT, CDR2 FQDESV (reference sequence). V was clipped by 5 bases and J by 4 bases, with 12 bases between them. The length of the CDR3 is 14 residues. The chain's CDR3 is CASSEDAWYNEQFF. The CDR3 coding sequence is TGTGCCAGCAGCGAAGATGCGTGGTACAATGAGCAGTTCTTC.